The next 8 T cell receptor beta chains were all read from a single sample in a study of blood T cell repertoires in COVID-19. TCRdb's copy holds only in-frame clones and misses some; the assay was immunoSEQ multiplex PCR. The top ten clones hold roughly 8.7% of a sample with fewer than 200,000 clones, approximately 83% of them seen once. Sequenced sample: peripheral blood. These receptors were collected from a man aged 50-60 years with active or convalescent COVID-19.

This chain joins TRBV7-9 and TRBJ1-3; 7 bases match TRBD1. Germline V lookup: CDR1 SEHNR, CDR2 FQNEAQ (reference sequence). The CDR3 is made up of 13 amino acids. With V trimmed by 6 bases and J by 4 bases, 3 bases remained unmatched. The CDR3 sequence is CASSRGQGNTIYF. CDR3 in DNA: TGTGCCAGCAGTAGGGGGCAAGGAAACACCATATATTTT.

V gene TRBV5-1 combines with J gene TRBJ1-5, with 8 bases fitting TRBD1. V gave up 0 bases and J gave up 3 bases; unmatched junction bases: 2. This CDR3 is 15 amino acids long. CDR1 is SGHRS, CDR2 YFSETQ, per germline. DNA of the CDR3: TGCGCCAGCAGCTTGGAGACAGGGGTCAATCAGCCCCAGCATTTT. Translation gives CASSLETGVNQPQHF.

The V and J genes are TRBV9 and TRBJ2-6, with D tentatively TRBD2 (5 bases). Trimming removed 4 bases at V and 0 bases at J, with 8 bases between. Germline CDR1 reads SGDLS; CDR2 reads YYNGEE. CDR3 length: 15 amino acids. The DNA of the CDR3 is TGTGCCAGCAGCCCGAGGGTCTCTGGGGCCAACGTCCTGACTTTC. Protein sequence: CASSPRVSGANVLTF.

The chain joins TRBV10-2 to TRBJ2-2; weak D call: TRBD2 (6 bases). CDR3 length equals 16 residues. The germline V and J ends were trimmed by 0 bases and 3 bases, with 11 bases remaining between them. Germline CDR1 and CDR2: WSHSY and SAAADI. CDR3 sequence reads: CASSESTGVDTGELFF. DNA of the CDR3: TGCGCCAGCAGTGAGTCGACGGGAGTGGACACCGGGGAGCTGTTTTTT.

The chain recombines TRBV19 with TRBJ2-2, with D possibly being TRBD1 (5 bases). From germline, CDR1 is LNHDA and CDR2 SQIVND (reference sequence). Trimming stripped 8 bases from V and 7 bases from J, with 17 bases between. This CDR3 is 14 amino acids long. The CDR3 nucleotides are TGTGCCAGTCAAGACCAGGGTAATATCGGGGAGCTGTTTTTT. Its translation is CASQDQGNIGELFF.

The V call is TRBV2, the J call TRBJ1-5; D might be TRBD1 (5 bases). Germline lookup yields CDR1 SNHLY and CDR2 FYNNEI. This CDR3 has 13 amino acids. V lost 11 bases and J 7 bases, leaving 18 bases between the germline ends. The CDR3 DNA is TGTGCCGCGAGCCCAGGGCGGGACCAGCCCCAGCATTTT. Its translation: CAASPGRDQPQHF.

J is TRBJ1-5 and V is TRBV11-2; tentatively, D is TRBD1 (5 bases). Germline V gives CDR1 SGHAT, CDR2 FQNNGV. V gave up 0 bases and J gave up 3 bases, with 12 bases separating them. The CDR3 sequence is 16 residues long. The CDR3 region has the DNA TGTGCCAGCAGCTTAGATCCCGGGGGGACCAATCAGCCCCAGCATTTT. Translated, it gives CASSLDPGGTNQPQHF.

This clone was found once. The chain employs TRBV11-2 and TRBJ2-3; D unclear. Germline assignment: CDR1 SGHAT and CDR2 FQNNGV. The V end was cut by 3 bases, the J end by 4 bases, with 5 bases between. The CDR3 loop spans 12 amino acids. CDR3 coding DNA: TGTGCCAGCAGCTTCCCCTCAGATACGCAGTATTTT. This sequence encodes CASSFPSDTQYF.